The rows below give T cell receptor beta chains drawn from one sample of a study of identifying expanded T cells in peripheral blood. Sequencing used immunoSEQ multiplex PCR; TCRdb keeps in-frame clones, though not all of them. The sample lists approximately 94,000 clones, 88% occurring once. The sample consisted of blood. The receptors were sampled from a person between 18 and 75 years old in good health. Both conserved end residues are part of each CDR3.

V	J	CDR3
TRBV19	TRBJ1-6	CASSGQGLTYNSPLHF
TRBV2	TRBJ2-3	CATGGADTQYF
TRBV11-3	TRBJ2-1	CASSSRGSGNEQFF
TRBV10-3	TRBJ2-2	CAISGHSVPGELFF
TRBV4-2	TRBJ2-7	CASSQGTRLNYEQYF
TRBV6-1	TRBJ2-6	CASCESTAGANVLTF
TRBV15	TRBJ1-5	CATSSGSDQPQHF
TRBV5-1	TRBJ2-3	CASSNVLGTQYF
TRBV7-8	TRBJ2-1	CASSGQGRGNEQFF
TRBV19	TRBJ2-1	CASGRFRDRVYNEQFF
TRBV7-2	TRBJ2-7	CASSLEGPGDEQYF
TRBV6-6	TRBJ1-2	CASSYGSYGYTF
TRBV7-9	TRBJ2-3	CASSSTGPTDTQYF
TRBV5-1	TRBJ2-7	CASRSNQGPYEQYF
TRBV27	TRBJ1-2	CASSFRGGNGYTF
TRBV19	TRBJ2-3	CASSAAPDTQYF
TRBV4-2	TRBJ1-1	CASSQPRGQLNTEAFF
TRBV19	TRBJ1-2	CASSIGLRRTGGGYTF
TRBV29-1	TRBJ2-1	CSVAGQIYNEQFF
TRBV6-5	TRBJ1-2	CASSYLSPGPVYGYTF
TRBV15	TRBJ1-2	CATSREEQGAGGYTF
TRBV14	TRBJ2-2	CASSHPGQFTGELFF
TRBV18	TRBJ2-7	CASSPARTGLTYEQYF
TRBV7-9	TRBJ1-2	CASSLEDASYGYTF
TRBV5-1	TRBJ2-7	CASSLVSSGSYEQYF
TRBV5-1	TRBJ2-3	CASSLEAWEGTDTQYF
TRBV6-1	TRBJ2-3	CASLQGVIDTQYF
TRBV27	TRBJ1-1	CASSPGRNTEAFF
TRBV5-1	TRBJ1-1	CASSADRSNTEAFF
TRBV4-2	TRBJ1-3	CASSQELGQFSGNTIYF
TRBV2	TRBJ2-1	CASIKGTDNNEQFF
TRBV19	TRBJ2-4	CASSQDRNIQYF
TRBV14	TRBJ2-3	CASSQFSSNSDTQYF
TRBV4-1	TRBJ2-7	CASSLSSHSYEQYF
TRBV5-6	TRBJ2-7	CASSWRRQGPLISYEQYF
TRBV4-1	TRBJ1-2	CASSQVLRDYGYTF
TRBV5-1	TRBJ2-6	CASSSSRDSRGPAGVLTF